This entry concerns a single TCR beta chain. What this receptor recognizes is not known. Per-base quality was not reported, and no clone a single base away is much larger than it. One collaborating source in Seattle enrolled patients during active infection and followed them longitudinally through the course of disease. Collaborating institutions collected whole blood in K2EDTA tubes following their own protocols. For TCRbeta analysis, collaborator samples were shipped as frozen whole blood, as isolated PBMCs, or as DNA extracted from either sample type. The sample originates from a study of blood T cell repertoires in COVID-19 (dated by TCRdb to 2018 to 2021). Describing the broader study: The collaborator samples originated in the United States, Italy and Spain and spanned the acute and convalescent phases of COVID-19. The prospective study material was composed of cDNA or gDNA derived from T cells, B-cell-depleted T cells, or PBMCs. Subjects who had been exposed to COVID-19, were actively infected with it, or had recovered from it provided the deeply sampled blood TCRbeta repertoires that made up the dataset. A freely available public database, intended as a resource for researchers studying the immune response to SARS-CoV-2, is where the repertoires were released. Samples came from the ongoing ImmuneRACE study (first 160 participants) plus 1,254 subjects from 6 global collaborators. A de-identified subject ID, COVID-19 status, age in years and sex were almost always included in the sample metadata. HLA class I and class II types, where available, came from metadata supplied by the sample provider rather than from assay-based typing.

The immunoSEQ Assay, a bias-controlled multiplex PCR, was used to amplify TCRbeta CDR3 regions from genomic DNA. The paper's processing steps were these. Nucleated cell counts per sample were estimated from amplification of reference gene primers within the assay. To quantify the absolute abundance of each unique TCRbeta CDR3 rearrangement, sequence reads were collapsed and filtered. For each sample, productive Simpson clonality was calculated by taking the square root of Simpson's diversity index across productive rearrangements. TCRdb re-hosts the immuneACCESS table, in-frame sequences only. Its copies lack some clones; in the studies checked, an unresolved V gene accounts for under half of them, and the cause for the rest is not known. Clone size and V and J calls were adopted from that table, with D and trimming inferred from the DNA. Within this sample are fewer than 300,000 clones, with approximately 91% of them counted one time only. The top ten hold approximately 2% of the sample.

Overall results and qualifications from the work: The quantity of clinical and demographic metadata differed by source and by participant and was supplied without curation.

According to the germline V gene (reference sequence), CDR1 reads SEHNR and CDR2 reads FQNEAQ. At the junction V is shortened by 1 base and J by 4 bases; bases outside the gene matches: 6. From the cysteine up to the phenylalanine, the CDR3 has a length of 15 residues. The only DNA kept is the CDR3, 45 bases in frame from the first base. This sequence originates from a woman in her thirties with COVID-19, enrolled during active disease. The material sequenced was peripheral blood. The receptor chain draws on TRBV7-9 and TRBJ1-2, with 7 bases matching TRBD1. The CDR3 protein is CASSLGQGLLYGYTF. The nucleotides are TGTGCCAGCAGCTTAGGACAGGGCCTACTCTATGGCTACACCTTC. Beyond the CDR3, the reference TRBV7-9 and TRBJ1-2 genes provide the residues; the full variable domain reads: DTGVSQNPRHKITKRGQNVTFRCDPISEHNRLYWYRQTLGQGPEFLTYFQNEAQLEKSRLLSDRFSAERPKGSFSTLEIQRTEQGDSAMYLCASSLGQGLLYGYTFGSGTRLTVV.